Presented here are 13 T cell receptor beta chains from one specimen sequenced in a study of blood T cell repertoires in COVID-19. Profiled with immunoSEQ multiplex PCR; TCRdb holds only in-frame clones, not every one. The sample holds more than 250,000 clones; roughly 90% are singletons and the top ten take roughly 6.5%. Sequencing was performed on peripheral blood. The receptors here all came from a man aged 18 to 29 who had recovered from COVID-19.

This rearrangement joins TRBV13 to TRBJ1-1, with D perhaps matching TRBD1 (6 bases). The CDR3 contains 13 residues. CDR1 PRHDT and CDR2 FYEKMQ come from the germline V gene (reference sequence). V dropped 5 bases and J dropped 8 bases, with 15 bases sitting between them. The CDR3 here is CASSRGNRVEAFF. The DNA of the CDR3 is TGTGCCAGCAGCCGGGGCAACAGGGTGGAAGCTTTCTTT.

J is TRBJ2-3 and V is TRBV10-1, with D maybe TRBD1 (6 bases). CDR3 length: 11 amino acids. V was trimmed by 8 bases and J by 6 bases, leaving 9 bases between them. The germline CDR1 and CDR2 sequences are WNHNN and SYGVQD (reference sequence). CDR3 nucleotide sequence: TGCGCCAGCGCAGGGGCCGATACGCAGTATTTT. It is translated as CASAGADTQYF.

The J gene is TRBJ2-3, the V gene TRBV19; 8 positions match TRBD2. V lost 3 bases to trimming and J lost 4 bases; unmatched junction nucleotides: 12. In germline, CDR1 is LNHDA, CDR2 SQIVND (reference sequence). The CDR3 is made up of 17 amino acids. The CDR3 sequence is CASSMASGGKVADTQYF. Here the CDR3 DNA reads TGTGCCAGTAGTATGGCGAGCGGGGGAAAGGTCGCAGATACGCAGTATTTT. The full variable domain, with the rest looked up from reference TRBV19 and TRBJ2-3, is DGGITQSPKYLFRKEGQNVTLSCEQNLNHDAMYWYRQDPGQGLRLIYYSQIVNDFQKGDIAEGYSVSREKKESFPLTVTSAQKNPTAFYLCASSMASGGKVADTQYFGPGTRLTVL.

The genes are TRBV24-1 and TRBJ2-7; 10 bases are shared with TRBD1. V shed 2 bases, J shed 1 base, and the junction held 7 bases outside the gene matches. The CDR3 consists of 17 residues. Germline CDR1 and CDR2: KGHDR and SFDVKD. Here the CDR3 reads CATSDCPGTGESYEQYF. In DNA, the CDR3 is TGTGCCACCAGTGATTGTCCCGGGACAGGGGAGTCCTACGAGCAGTACTTC.

CDR3 sequence reads: CASSLGLAAYEQYF. CDR3 sequence (DNA): TGTGCCAGCAGCTTAGGACTAGCAGCCTACGAGCAGTACTTC. The chain uses TRBV7-2 and TRBJ2-7, with 7 bases fitting TRBD2. Trimming cost V 1 base and J 2 bases; bases outside gene matches: 2. The germline CDR1 and CDR2 sequences are SGHTA and FQGNSA. CDR3 length: 14 residues.

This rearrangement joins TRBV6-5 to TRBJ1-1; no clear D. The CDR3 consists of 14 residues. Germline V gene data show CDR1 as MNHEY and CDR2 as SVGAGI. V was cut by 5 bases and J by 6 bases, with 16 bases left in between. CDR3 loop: CASSPSEGRAEAFF. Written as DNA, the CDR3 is TGTGCCAGCAGTCCTTCGGAGGGTAGGGCTGAAGCTTTCTTT.

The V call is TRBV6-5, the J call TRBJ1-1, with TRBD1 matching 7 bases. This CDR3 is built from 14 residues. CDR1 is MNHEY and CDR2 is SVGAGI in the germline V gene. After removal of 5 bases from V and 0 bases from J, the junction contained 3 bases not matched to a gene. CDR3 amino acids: CASSRDSMNTEAFF. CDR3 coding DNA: TGTGCCAGCAGTCGGGACAGTATGAACACTGAAGCTTTCTTT.

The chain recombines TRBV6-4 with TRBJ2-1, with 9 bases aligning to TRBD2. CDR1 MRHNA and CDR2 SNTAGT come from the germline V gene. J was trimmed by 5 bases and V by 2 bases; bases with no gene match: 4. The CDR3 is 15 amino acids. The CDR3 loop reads CASSDQLAGNNEQFF. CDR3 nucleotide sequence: TGTGCCAGCAGTGACCAGCTAGCGGGGAACAATGAGCAGTTCTTC.

CDR3 sequence (DNA): TGTGCCAGCAGCCCGCAGGTAGTTCCCTCACCCTATAATTCACCCCTCCACTTT. Translation gives CASSPQVVPSPYNSPLHF. V usage is TRBV9 and J usage is TRBJ1-6; no reliable D call. Germline V gene data show CDR1 as SGDLS and CDR2 as YYNGEE. Between the trimmed V and J ends, which lost 4 bases and 2 bases, there was a span of 19 bases. The CDR3 runs to 18 residues. Drawing the rest from reference TRBV9 and TRBJ1-6, the complete variable domain is DSGVTQTPKHLITATGQRVTLRCSPRSGDLSVYWYQQSLDQGLQFLIQYYNGEERAKGNILERFSAQQFPDLHSELNLSSLELGDSALYFCASSPQVVPSPYNSPLHFGNGTRLTVT.

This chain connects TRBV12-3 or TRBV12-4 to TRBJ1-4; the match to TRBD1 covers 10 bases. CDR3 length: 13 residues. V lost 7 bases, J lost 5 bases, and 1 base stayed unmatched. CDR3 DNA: TGTGCCAGCACGGGACAGGGGAATGAAAAACTGTTTTTT. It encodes CASTGQGNEKLFF.

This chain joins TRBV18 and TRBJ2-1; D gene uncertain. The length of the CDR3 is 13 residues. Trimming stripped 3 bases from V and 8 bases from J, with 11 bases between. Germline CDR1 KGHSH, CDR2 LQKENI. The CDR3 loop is CASSPRMSDEQFF. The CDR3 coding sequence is TGTGCCAGCTCACCTAGAATGTCCGATGAGCAGTTCTTC.

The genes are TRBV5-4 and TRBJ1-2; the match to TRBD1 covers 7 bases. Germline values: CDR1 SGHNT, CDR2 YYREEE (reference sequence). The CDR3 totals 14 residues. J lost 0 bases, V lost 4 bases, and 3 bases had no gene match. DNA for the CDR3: TGTGCCAGCAGCCAAGGGACAGCTAACTATGGCTACACCTTC. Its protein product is CASSQGTANYGYTF. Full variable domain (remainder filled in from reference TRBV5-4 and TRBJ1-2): ETGVTQSPTHLIKTRGQQVTLRCSSQSGHNTVSWYQQALGQGPQFIFQYYREEENGRGNFPPRFSGLQFPNYSSELNVNALELDDSALYLCASSQGTANYGYTFGSGTRLTVV.

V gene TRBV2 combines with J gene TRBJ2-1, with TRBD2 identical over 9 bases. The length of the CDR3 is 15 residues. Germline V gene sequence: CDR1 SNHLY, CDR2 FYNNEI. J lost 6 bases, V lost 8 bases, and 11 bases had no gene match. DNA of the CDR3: TGTGCCAGCCATACTAGCGGGTGGACCTTCAATGAGCAGTTCTTC. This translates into CASHTSGWTFNEQFF.